A selection of T cell receptor beta chains follows, all from one sample in a study of vaccination and CD4 T cells after COVID-19. TCRdb passed the PCR reads through MiXCR, listing each CDR3 protein once. The sample lists fewer than 12,000 distinct CDR3 sequences, 25% to 35% occurring once. The antigens for these receptors are not known. Sequenced sample: CD4+ T cells from blood, cultured in vitro. Receptor source: a human donor in good health. CDR3s include the opening cysteine and the closing phenylalanine or tryptophan. Each record gives: J gene, V gene, clone size, D gene, CDR3 protein, CDR3 DNA. D genes are given only for firm matches. Where a row states a size, it is once, few, many or the class of an expanded clone; other rows omit it.

TRBJ2-5,TRBV18,few,NA,CASSPPTPMKTQYF,TGTGCCAGCTCACCACCCACCCCAATGAAGACCCAGTACTTC
TRBJ1-2,TRBV28,NA,NA,CASSGGGRSYGYTF,TGTGCCAGCAGTGGGGGGGGGCGATCTTATGGCTACACCTTC
TRBJ2-6,TRBV27,medium-sized,NA,CASTLDNSGANVLTF,TGTGCCAGCACCCTAGACAACTCTGGGGCCAACGTCCTGACTTTC
TRBJ2-7,TRBV11-2,NA,TRBD1,CASMRRTGRTDEQYF,TGTGCCAGCATGCGACGGACAGGGCGGACGGACGAGCAGTACTTC
TRBJ2-3,TRBV7-7,NA,NA,CASSPLGDTQYF,TGTGCTAGCAGCCCGTTGGGAGATACGCAGTATTTT
TRBJ2-3,TRBV7-7,NA,NA,CASSLLGSGGTDTQYF,TGTGCTAGCAGCTTACTAGGTAGCGGTGGCACAGATACGCAGTATTTT
TRBJ2-2,TRBV7-8,few,NA,CASSSTRLAANTGELFF,TGTGCCAGCAGCTCCACCAGACTGGCGGCGAACACCGGGGAGCTGTTTTTT
TRBJ1-6,TRBV9,NA,NA,CASSVANSPLHF,TGTGCCAGCAGCGTAGCTAATTCACCCCTCCACTTT
TRBJ1-1,TRBV19,NA,NA,CASQDREAFF,TGTGCCAGTCAGGACCGTGAAGCTTTCTTT
TRBJ1-6,TRBV20-1,NA,NA,CSARGPNNSPLHF,TGCAGTGCTAGGGGACCGAATAATTCACCCCTCCACTTT
TRBJ2-7,TRBV20-1,NA,NA,CSKQVGEEQYF,TGCAGCAAGCAGGTGGGGGAGGAGCAGTACTTC
TRBJ2-5,TRBV29-1,NA,TRBD2,CSVGLAGGSGETQYF,TGCAGCGTCGGACTAGCGGGAGGGTCGGGGGAGACCCAGTACTTC
TRBJ2-5,TRBV20-1,few,NA,CSAQPLGEETQYF,TGCAGTGCCCAGCCGTTGGGCGAGGAGACCCAGTACTTC
TRBJ2-5,TRBV28,few,NA,CASRTVGVQETQYF,TGTGCCAGCCGGACCGTGGGGGTCCAAGAGACCCAGTACTTC
TRBJ2-6,TRBV18,NA,NA,CASSPRDSGANVLTF,TGTGCCAGCTCACCAAGAGATTCTGGGGCCAACGTCCTGACTTTC
TRBJ2-7,TRBV27,NA,NA,CASSKTDWSPLEQYF,TGTGCCAGCAGCAAAACTGACTGGTCCCCCCTCGAGCAGTACTTC
TRBJ1-2,TRBV7-9,NA,TRBD1,CASGQGGQASNYGYTF,TGTGCCAGCGGCCAGGGGGGGCAGGCTTCTAACTATGGCTACACCTTC
TRBJ2-2,TRBV7-3,medium-sized,NA,CASSLYQGTGELFF,TGTGCCAGCAGCTTATACCAGGGAACCGGGGAGCTGTTTTTT
TRBJ2-1,TRBV19,NA,TRBD2,CASSMSGSGDNEQFF,TGTGCCAGTAGTATGAGTGGGAGCGGGGACAATGAGCAGTTCTTC
TRBJ1-2,TRBV5-1,NA,NA,CASSLPQGRAAGYTF,TGCGCCAGCAGCTTGCCGCAGGGTCGTGCAGCGGGCTACACCTTC
TRBJ2-5,TRBV29-1,once,NA,CSVEGGQETQYF,TGCAGCGTTGAGGGTGGCCAAGAGACCCAGTACTTC
TRBJ2-1,TRBV6-2/TRBV6-3,NA,TRBD2,CASSPAAGVAYNEQFF,TGTGCCAGCAGTCCAGCAGCGGGAGTGGCCTACAATGAGCAGTTCTTC
TRBJ2-5,TRBV19,NA,NA,CASSMGPQSWETQYF,TGTGCCAGTAGTATGGGCCCCCAGTCGTGGGAGACCCAGTACTTC
TRBJ1-1,TRBV6-2/TRBV6-3,NA,TRBD1,CASSYLGGTGLLNTEAFF,TGTGCCAGCAGTTACCTCGGGGGGACAGGGCTTTTGAACACTGAAGCTTTCTTT
TRBJ2-5,TRBV30,NA,TRBD2,CAWSDLAGGETQYF,TGTGCCTGGAGTGACCTAGCGGGAGGGGAGACCCAGTACTTC
TRBJ2-3,TRBV6-1,few,TRBD1,CASTKTGIVDTQYF,TGTGCCAGCACCAAGACAGGGATTGTAGATACGCAGTATTTT
TRBJ1-3,TRBV6-4,NA,NA,CASSSPPAGNTIYF,TGTGCCAGCAGTTCCCCCCCGGCTGGAAACACCATATATTTT
TRBJ1-6,TRBV6-1,few,NA,CASRESSYNSPLHF,TGTGCCAGCCGAGAGAGCTCCTATAATTCACCCCTCCACTTT
TRBJ2-1,TRBV27,few,TRBD1,CASRNPRDRGTYNEQFF,TGTGCCAGCCGCAATCCCCGGGACAGGGGCACCTACAATGAGCAGTTCTTC
TRBJ1-5,TRBV5-8,NA,TRBD1,CASSGGQVYSNQPQHF,TGTGCCAGCAGCGGGGGACAGGTTTATAGCAATCAGCCCCAGCATTTT
TRBJ1-3,TRBV28,few,NA,CASWVSLGSGNTIYF,TGTGCCAGCTGGGTCTCCTTAGGCTCTGGAAACACCATATATTTT
TRBJ1-6,TRBV28,NA,NA,CASSTGGAHVNSPLHF,TGTGCCAGCAGTACCGGGGGGGCGCATGTAAATTCACCCCTCCACTTT
TRBJ2-3,TRBV18,NA,NA,CASSPSDRDTQYF,TGTGCCAGCTCACCGTCGGACAGAGATACGCAGTATTTT
TRBJ1-1,TRBV6-2/TRBV6-3,NA,NA,CASTAVWQENTEAFF,TGTGCCAGCACCGCCGTATGGCAGGAGAACACTGAAGCTTTCTTT
TRBJ1-5,TRBV28,NA,TRBD1,CASSLIRQGAHQPQHF,TGTGCCAGCAGTTTAATTCGGCAGGGGGCCCATCAGCCCCAGCATTTT
TRBJ2-7,TRBV29-1,NA,NA,CSVQRADYEQYF,TGCAGCGTTCAAAGGGCCGACTACGAGCAGTACTTC
TRBJ2-2,TRBV19,NA,TRBD2,CASRLLRLADNTGELFF,TGTGCCAGTAGACTCCTCCGACTAGCTGATAACACCGGGGAGCTGTTTTTT
TRBJ1-1,TRBV7-6,NA,NA,CASSLAGGWDTEAFF,TGTGCCAGCAGCTTAGCCGGGGGCTGGGACACTGAAGCTTTCTTT
TRBJ2-7,TRBV15,few,NA,CATSRDPGLYEQYF,TGTGCCACCAGCAGAGATCCGGGGCTCTACGAGCAGTACTTC
TRBJ2-3,TRBV2,NA,NA,CASRYIGGIADTQYF,TGTGCCAGCAGATATATAGGAGGGATCGCAGATACGCAGTATTTT